The 24 T cell receptor beta chains below were found in one sample sequenced in a study of shared clonotypes between healthy human individuals. Clones were sequenced by immunoSEQ multiplex PCR, and TCRdb holds only the in-frame ones, with some missing. This sample has around 610,000 clones, with approximately 96% found just once. Naive CD8 cells, CD45RO-negative and positively selected for CCR7, excluded terminally differentiated effector memory CD45RA+ cells. The material sequenced was naive CD8+ T cells sorted from blood. The receptors derive from a woman between 25 and 40 years old in good health.

The V and J genes are TRBV15 and TRBJ2-7; D gene ambiguous. In germline, CDR1 is LNHNV, CDR2 YYDKDF (reference sequence). There are 15 residues in the CDR3. V lost 0 bases and J lost 0, with 9 bases in between. For the CDR3, the DNA is TGTGCCACCAGCAGAGATTTGAAAGACTCCTACGAGCAGTACTTC. Residues: CATSRDLKDSYEQYF.

V gene TRBV7-9 combines with J gene TRBJ2-1; TRBD2 is a possible D gene (6 bases). Trimming left V 0 bases short and J 0 bases short, with 9 bases between. The length of the CDR3 is 16 residues. From germline, CDR1 is SEHNR and CDR2 FQNEAQ (reference sequence). The CDR3 nucleotides read TGTGCCAGCAGCTTAGCCGGGACTCCCTCCTACAATGAGCAGTTCTTC. The encoded protein is CASSLAGTPSYNEQFF.

This chain joins TRBV29-1 and TRBJ2-1; TRBD1 or TRBD2 may be the D gene (5 bases each). The V gene lost 4 bases and the J gene lost 2 bases, with 12 bases spanning the gap. Germline assignment: CDR1 SQVTM and CDR2 ANQGSEA. The CDR3 runs 14 residues. CDR3 protein: CSVVGKGTYNEQFF. CDR3 in DNA: TGCAGCGTTGTCGGGAAGGGGACCTACAATGAGCAGTTCTTC.

The rearrangement links TRBV27 to TRBJ1-2; perhaps TRBD1 as D (5 bases). The CDR3 loop spans 14 amino acids. CDR1 MNHEY and CDR2 SMNVEV come from the germline V gene (reference sequence). Trimming took off 6 bases at V and 4 bases at J, with 15 bases between the two ends. CDR3 sequence: CASSFLQGGYGYTF. The CDR3 DNA sequence: TGTGCCAGCAGCTTCCTCCAGGGTGGCTATGGCTACACCTTC.

This chain uses TRBV28 with TRBJ1-2; 9 bases are shared with TRBD1. CDR1 and CDR2 from the germline V gene are MDHEN and SYDVKM. Unmatched junction bases numbered 6, after V lost 5 bases and J lost 2 bases. The CDR3 covers 15 residues. The DNA of the CDR3 is TGTGCCAGCAGTCCCGGGACAGGGATCAACTATGGCTACACCTTC. Translated: CASSPGTGINYGYTF.

The chain combines TRBV5-4 with TRBJ2-1; 9 bases are a match to TRBD2. V lost 4 bases to trimming and J lost 4 bases; unmatched junction nucleotides: 6. Germline CDR1 SGHNT, CDR2 YYREEE (reference sequence). CDR3 length equals 15 residues. DNA of the CDR3: TGTGCCAGCAGCAGACTAGCGGAGGTGTACAATGAGCAGTTCTTC. As protein: CASSRLAEVYNEQFF.

The V gene is TRBV27, the J gene TRBJ2-3; D perhaps matches TRBD2 (5 bases). CDR1 and CDR2 (germline): MNHEY, SMNVEV (reference sequence). The CDR3 contains 13 residues. V was trimmed by 3 bases and J by 8 bases, leaving 12 bases between them. CDR3 nucleotide sequence: TGTGCCAGCAGTTTGAGCGGACCGAGTACGCAGTATTTT. It codes for CASSLSGPSTQYF.

V gene TRBV28 combines with J gene TRBJ1-1; maybe TRBD1 (6 bases). Germline V gene data show CDR1 as MDHEN and CDR2 as SYDVKM. V lost 7 bases to trimming and J lost 7 bases, with 22 bases between them. This CDR3 region has 15 residues. CDR3 DNA: TGTGCCAGCACCATCAAGGGGGGGGGCGAGGATGAAGCTTTCTTT. Translation gives CASTIKGGGEDEAFF.

This chain links TRBV9 with TRBJ2-1, with 13 positions matching TRBD2. Germline CDR1 is SGDLS and CDR2 is YYNGEE. After removal of 4 bases from V and 4 bases from J, the junction contained 5 bases not matched to a gene. The CDR3 is 16 residues long. This CDR3 is CASSPRTSGSYNEQFF. The DNA for the CDR3 is TGTGCCAGCAGCCCGCGGACTAGCGGGAGTTACAATGAGCAGTTCTTC. The variable domain in full, completed from reference TRBV9 and TRBJ2-1, reads DSGVTQTPKHLITATGQRVTLRCSPRSGDLSVYWYQQSLDQGLQFLIQYYNGEERAKGNILERFSAQQFPDLHSELNLSSLELGDSALYFCASSPRTSGSYNEQFFGPGTRLTVL.

Worth noting for this clone: The same CDR3 is also encoded by other DNA sequences in this sample. The chain combines TRBV19 with TRBJ2-3; D remains ambiguous. This CDR3 comprises 12 residues. V was shortened by 4 bases and J by 0 bases, with 2 bases between the two germline ends. Germline V gene data show CDR1 as LNHDA and CDR2 as SQIVND (reference sequence). CDR3 protein: CASSTSTDTQYF. The DNA of the CDR3 is TGTGCCAGTAGTACTAGCACAGATACGCAGTATTTT.

This chain uses TRBV10-1 with TRBJ2-5; D is unresolved. The CDR3 runs to 16 residues. The ends were cut back, 2 bases at V and 9 bases at J, with 22 bases in the middle. Germline CDR1 and CDR2: WNHNN and SYGVQD (reference sequence). DNA of the CDR3: TGCGCCAGCAGTGAGGTGACCTACGCTGGGTATGGGGCCCAGTACTTC. It is translated as CASSEVTYAGYGAQYF.

This clone was seen once. The V gene is TRBV2, the J gene TRBJ2-3, with D tentatively TRBD1 (5 bases). The V gene's germline CDR1 is SNHLY and CDR2 FYNNEI. The CDR3 length is 15 residues. V dropped 9 bases and J dropped 0 bases, with 16 bases sitting between them. The CDR3 here is CASCQGTVSTDTQYF. The CDR3 DNA sequence: TGTGCCAGTTGCCAGGGAACTGTGAGCACAGATACGCAGTATTTT.

The CDR3 sequence: CSVVGTSIYNEQFF. The CDR3 coding sequence is TGCAGCGTTGTTGGGACAAGCATATACAATGAGCAGTTCTTC. The chain links TRBV29-1 to TRBJ2-1, with D possibly being TRBD1 (6 bases). CDR1 SQVTM and CDR2 ANQGSEA come from the germline V gene. CDR3 length: 14 residues. The V end lost 4 bases, the J end lost 4 bases, and 14 bases lay between the germline ends.

The gene calls are TRBV28 and TRBJ1-1; 7 bases align to TRBD1. With 2 bases clipped from V and 4 bases from J, the junction kept 4 bases outside the gene matches. The germline V gene encodes CDR1 MDHEN and CDR2 SYDVKM. The CDR3 has 14 amino acids. The CDR3 loop reads CASSLRGRSTEAFF. DNA of the CDR3: TGTGCCAGCAGTTTAAGGGGGCGAAGCACTGAAGCTTTCTTT.

Turning to this clone: Different DNA sequences within this sample yield the same CDR3. The chain couples TRBV28 to TRBJ1-1, with a tentative D call TRBD1 (6 bases). Germline V lookup: CDR1 MDHEN, CDR2 SYDVKM. The V and J ends lost 3 bases and 2 bases respectively, with 7 bases between them. The CDR3 consists of 13 residues. CDR3 loop: CASSLGQNTEAFF. CDR3 sequence (DNA): TGTGCCAGCAGTTTGGGACAAAACACTGAAGCTTTCTTT.

V is TRBV11-3 and J is TRBJ2-2; TRBD2 might be the D (6 bases). The CDR3 extends over 16 amino acids. The germline V gene encodes CDR1 SGHNT and CDR2 YENEEA. V shed 5 bases and J shed 4 bases, with 17 bases lying between them. The CDR3 loop is CASSGWDSGATGELFF. In nucleotides, the CDR3 is TGTGCCAGCAGCGGATGGGACTCCGGGGCCACCGGGGAGCTGTTTTTT. The entire variable domain, with the rest obtained from reference TRBV11-3 and TRBJ2-2, is as follows: EAGVVQSPRYKIIEKKQPVAFWCNPISGHNTLYWYLQNLGQGPELLIRYENEEAVDDSQLPKDRFSAERLKGVDSTLKIQPAELGDSAVYLCASSGWDSGATGELFFGEGSRLTVL.

The CDR3 DNA reads as TGTGCCAGCAGTGAGGGTTTAGAGCCCCAGCATTTT. Residues: CASSEGLEPQHF. The V and J genes are TRBV2 and TRBJ1-5; D is unclear. This CDR3 comprises 12 residues. Trimming cost V 3 bases and J 8 bases, with 8 bases left between them. Per the germline V gene, CDR1 is SNHLY and CDR2 is FYNNEI.

The chain couples TRBV28 to TRBJ2-1, with 7 bases lining up with TRBD2. The CDR3 has 14 amino acids. Trimming cost V 3 bases and J 7 bases; bases outside gene matches: 6. The germline gives CDR1 MDHEN, CDR2 SYDVKM. This chain's CDR3 is CASSFRLAGNEQFF. CDR3 nucleotides: TGTGCCAGCAGTTTCCGACTAGCCGGGAATGAGCAGTTCTTC.

The chain links TRBV2 to TRBJ1-1; possibly TRBD1 for D (5 bases). With 7 bases removed from V and 0 bases from J, the gap between germline ends came to 12 bases. There are 14 residues in the CDR3. The germline V gene encodes CDR1 SNHLY and CDR2 FYNNEI. Written as DNA, the CDR3 is TGTGCCAGCAAGGAGGCAGGGTTGAACACTGAAGCTTTCTTT. Translated, it gives CASKEAGLNTEAFF.

This clone came up once. The genes are TRBV2 and TRBJ2-7, with 11 bases aligning to TRBD1. V gave up 5 bases and J gave up 4 bases; unmatched junction bases: 1. The germline gives CDR1 SNHLY, CDR2 FYNNEI. There are 13 residues in the CDR3. The CDR3 protein is CASSWDRGYEQYF. CDR3 in DNA: TGTGCCAGCAGTTGGGACAGGGGGTACGAGCAGTACTTC.

V usage is TRBV5-8 and J usage is TRBJ2-5, with D hard to call. V gave up 3 bases and J gave up 5 bases, with 11 bases separating them. Per the germline V gene, CDR1 is SGHTS and CDR2 is YDEGEE. The CDR3 runs to 13 residues. CDR3 coding DNA: TGTGCCAGCAGCTCCGTTCGGGCTGAGACCCAGTACTTC. It is translated as CASSSVRAETQYF.

In the case of this clone: The sample holds other DNA sequences that translate to the same CDR3. This chain uses TRBV5-4 with TRBJ2-5; D ambiguous. In germline, CDR1 is SGHNT, CDR2 YYREEE (reference sequence). Trimming removed 0 bases at V and 5 bases at J, with 8 bases between. This CDR3 is 13 amino acids long. The CDR3 region is CASSLESEETQYF. In DNA, the CDR3 is TGTGCCAGCAGCTTGGAGTCCGAGGAGACCCAGTACTTC.

The chain couples TRBV28 to TRBJ2-7; D may be TRBD1 or TRBD2 (5 bases each). Looked up from germline, CDR1 is MDHEN and CDR2 is SYDVKM. CDR3 length equals 14 residues. Deletions cut 8 bases from V and 2 bases from J, with 16 bases between. DNA of the CDR3: TGTGCCAGCGACAGCAGCCCGCGGGCCTACGAGCAGTACTTC. Translation: CASDSSPRAYEQYF.

The chain couples TRBV28 to TRBJ1-6, with D unclear. CDR1 is MDHEN, CDR2 SYDVKM, per germline. This CDR3 is built from 13 residues. Trimming left V 9 bases short and J 3 bases short, with 9 bases between. The CDR3 sequence is CASQDGYNSPLHF. In DNA, the CDR3 is TGTGCCAGTCAGGACGGCTATAATTCACCCCTCCACTTT.